Below, 9 T cell receptor beta chains from the same sample are listed, as sequenced in a study of shared clonotypes between healthy human individuals. Naive-designated CD8 cells lacked CD45RO, were positively enriched for CCR7, and omitted terminally differentiated effector memory CD45RA+ cells. Generated by immunoSEQ multiplex PCR, the TCRdb table keeps only in-frame clones and is missing some. Found here are approximately 810,000 clones, 80% to 95% of them singletons; the top ten hold less than 25%. Sequences were obtained from naive CD8+ T cells sorted from blood. The source is a man aged 30 to 39 in good health.

V and J are TRBV6-1 and TRBJ2-3; possible D gene TRBD2, 6 bases. CDR1 is MNHNS and CDR2 is SASEGT in the germline V gene. The CDR3 runs to 14 residues. Trimming removed 3 bases from V and 3 bases from J, with 10 bases in between. The CDR3 reads CASSEGLGTDTQYF. CDR3 DNA sequence: TGTGCCAGCAGTGAGGGACTTGGAACAGATACGCAGTATTTT.

The chain combines TRBV5-4 with TRBJ2-1; no clear D gene. V was shortened by 6 bases and J by 0 bases, with 7 bases between the two germline ends. The CDR3 has 13 residues. The germline V gene encodes CDR1 SGHNT and CDR2 YYREEE (reference sequence). The chain's CDR3 is CASNTYSYNEQFF. CDR3 bases: TGTGCCAGCAATACGTACTCCTACAATGAGCAGTTCTTC.

The chain links TRBV29-1 to TRBJ2-7; D is undetermined. The V end was cut by 0 bases, the J end by 4 bases, with 10 bases between. CDR3 length: 13 residues. CDR1 is SQVTM, CDR2 ANQGSEA, per germline. The CDR3 loop reads CSVEEGSEYEQYF. CDR3 nucleotide sequence: TGCAGCGTTGAAGAAGGAAGTGAGTACGAGCAGTACTTC.

The genes are TRBV7-9 and TRBJ2-3; a possible D gene is TRBD2 (6 bases). This CDR3 is built from 17 residues. Per the germline V gene, CDR1 is SEHNR and CDR2 is FQNEAQ (reference sequence). V was pared by 5 bases and J by 6 bases, with 24 bases between. CDR3 region: CASSILAGRRAADTQYF. The CDR3 bases are TGTGCCAGCAGCATCTTAGCAGGGCGGAGGGCTGCGGATACGCAGTATTTT. Filled out from reference TRBV7-9 and TRBJ2-3, the complete variable domain reads DTGVSQNPRHKITKRGQNVTFRCDPISEHNRLYWYRQTLGQGPEFLTYFQNEAQLEKSRLLSDRFSAERPKGSFSTLEIQRTEQGDSAMYLCASSILAGRRAADTQYFGPGTRLTVL.

This chain joins TRBV14 and TRBJ2-2; D may be TRBD2 (6 bases). Germline CDR1 reads SGHDN; CDR2 reads FVKESK. CDR3 length equals 15 residues. V gave up 1 base and J gave up 3 bases, with 9 bases separating them. CDR3 region: CASSQVRDYTGELFF. The CDR3 DNA sequence: TGTGCCAGCAGCCAAGTCCGGGACTACACCGGGGAGCTGTTTTTT. The full variable domain, with the rest looked up from reference TRBV14 and TRBJ2-2, is EAGVTQFPSHSVIEKGQTVTLRCDPISGHDNLYWYRRVMGKEIKFLLHFVKESKQDESGMPNNRFLAERTGGTYSTLKVQPAELEDSGVYFCASSQVRDYTGELFFGEGSRLTVL.

The chain couples TRBV13 to TRBJ2-1; TRBD2 aligns across 12 bases. After removal of 0 bases from V and 6 bases from J, the junction contained 15 bases not matched to a gene. Germline-derived CDR1 and CDR2 are PRHDT and FYEKMQ (reference sequence). This CDR3 is built from 20 residues. The CDR3, as DNA: TGTGCCAGCAGCTTAGGTTGGTTACTAGCGGGGGGAAAAACCTTCAATGAGCAGTTCTTC. This sequence encodes CASSLGWLLAGGKTFNEQFF.

The V call is TRBV7-9, the J call TRBJ1-1, with D uncertain. The CDR3 extends over 12 amino acids. The germline CDR1 and CDR2 sequences are SEHNR and FQNEAQ (reference sequence). The V and J ends lost 8 bases and 5 bases respectively, with 12 bases between them. The CDR3 region is CASRLGQTEAFF. The CDR3 DNA is TGTGCCAGCCGCCTGGGTCAGACTGAAGCTTTCTTT.

This clone has only one observation. The chain uses TRBV7-9 and TRBJ1-3; D remains ambiguous. Germline V CDR1 and CDR2: SEHNR, FQNEAQ (reference sequence). The V end was cut by 10 bases, the J end by 8 bases, with 15 bases between. The CDR3 loop spans 12 amino acids. In DNA, the CDR3 is TGTGCCATTCGGCCTACCGGGGACACCATATATTTT. It translates to CAIRPTGDTIYF. Combining the CDR3 with reference TRBV7-9 and TRBJ1-3 gives the whole variable domain DTGVSQNPRHKITKRGQNVTFRCDPISEHNRLYWYRQTLGQGPEFLTYFQNEAQLEKSRLLSDRFSAERPKGSFSTLEIQRTEQGDSAMYLCAIRPTGDTIYFGEGSWLTVV.

The gene calls are TRBV13 and TRBJ2-2, with 11 bases aligning to TRBD1. Germline V gives CDR1 PRHDT, CDR2 FYEKMQ (reference sequence). The CDR3 sequence is 18 residues long. With V trimmed by 2 bases and J by 4 bases, 9 bases remained unmatched. The CDR3 DNA follows: TGTGCCAGCAGCTTATTCGGACAGGGGGCTAAATTCACCGGGGAGCTGTTTTTT. Amino acids: CASSLFGQGAKFTGELFF.